Listed here is a single TCR beta chain. Its antigen is unknown. The data derive from a study of breast tumors, draining lymph nodes, adjacent tissues. Study outcomes and limitations: The data were judged consistent with most tumor T cells coming from lymph node and expanding in tumor.

Breast cancer patients provided tissue from their axillary draining lymph nodes. CDR1 and CDR2 (germline): DFQATT, SNEGSKA (reference sequence). The V gene end was trimmed by 0 bases and the J gene end by 4 bases; junction bases not matched to a gene: 9. The CDR3 length is 16 residues. TCRdb re-called the multiplex PCR reads through MiXCR, storing one row per CDR3 protein. This sample carries about 89,000 distinct CDR3 sequences, roughly 28% of them seen once, and the ten largest clones take roughly 7.3%. Sequences were obtained from axillary lymph node tissue. This clonotype originated in a female donor with breast cancer. Some clones in this sample may be carry-over from other donors' samples. The chain combines TRBV20-1 with TRBJ1-5; 7 bases fit TRBD1. The CDR3 coding sequence is TGCAGTGCTAGAGACTCGGGACAGACTCCTAATCAGCCCCAGCATTTT. Its protein is CSARDSGQTPNQPQHF.